Only one count was recorded for the clone carrying this T cell receptor beta chain. Its specificity is unknown. CD45RO-negative, CCR7-selected cells formed the naive CD8 fraction, which excluded terminally differentiated effector memory CD45RA+ cells. CDR3 length equals 15 residues. Germline-derived CDR1 and CDR2 are SGHVS and FQNEAQ. V was trimmed by 0 bases and J by 4 bases, leaving 10 bases between them. Method: immunoSEQ multiplex PCR; TCRdb's copy keeps in-frame clones and lacks some. The data contain about 2.1 million clones, about 93% of them singletons. This sample is part of a study of shared clonotypes between healthy human individuals. Study as a whole: A donor's plate count was three for CD4 naive and three for CD4 memory; CD8 naive had two and CD8 memory one. Study outcomes and limitations: Sorted-subset sequencing was shown by rarefaction to be incomplete despite large depth. Generation probabilities were higher for clonotypes shared across all four sorted-subset donors than for unshared ones.

This receptor was taken from a man younger than 30 in good health. Some clones in this sample may be carry-over from other donors' samples. The gene calls are TRBV7-8 and TRBJ1-3, with TRBD1 as a possible D gene (5 bases). What was sequenced was naive CD8+ T cells from PBMCs. The CDR3 here is CASSLAGDSGNTIYF. The CDR3 bases are TGTGCCAGCAGCTTAGCGGGGGATTCCGGAAACACCATATATTTT.